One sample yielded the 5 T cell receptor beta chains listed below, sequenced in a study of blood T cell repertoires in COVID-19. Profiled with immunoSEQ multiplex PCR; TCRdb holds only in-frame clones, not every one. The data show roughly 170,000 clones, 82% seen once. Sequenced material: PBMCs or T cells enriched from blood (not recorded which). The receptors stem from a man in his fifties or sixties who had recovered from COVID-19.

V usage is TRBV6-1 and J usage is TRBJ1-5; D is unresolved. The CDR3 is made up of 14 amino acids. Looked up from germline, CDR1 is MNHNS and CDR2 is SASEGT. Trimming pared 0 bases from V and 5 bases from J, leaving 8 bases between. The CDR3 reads CASSEAGRHQPQHF. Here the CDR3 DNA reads TGTGCCAGCAGTGAAGCGGGCAGGCATCAGCCCCAGCATTTT.

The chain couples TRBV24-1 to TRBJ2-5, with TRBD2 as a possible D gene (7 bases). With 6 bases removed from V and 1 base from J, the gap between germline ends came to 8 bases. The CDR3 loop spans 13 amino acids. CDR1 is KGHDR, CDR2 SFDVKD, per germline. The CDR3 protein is CATSRGAQETQYF. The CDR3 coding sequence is TGTGCCACCAGTCGGGGGGCCCAAGAGACCCAGTACTTC.

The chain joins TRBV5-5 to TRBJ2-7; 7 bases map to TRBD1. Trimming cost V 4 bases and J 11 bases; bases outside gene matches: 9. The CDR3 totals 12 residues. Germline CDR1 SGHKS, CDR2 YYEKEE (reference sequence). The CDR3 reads CASSPGTAREYF. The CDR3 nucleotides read TGTGCCAGCAGCCCTGGGACAGCACGCGAGTACTTC.

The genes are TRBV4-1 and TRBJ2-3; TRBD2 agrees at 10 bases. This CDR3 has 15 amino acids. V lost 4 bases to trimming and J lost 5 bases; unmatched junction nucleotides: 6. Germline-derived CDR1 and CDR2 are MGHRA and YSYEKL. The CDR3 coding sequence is TGCGCCAGCAGCCCCCTAGCGGGGGCGGGAGATACGCAGTATTTT. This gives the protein CASSPLAGAGDTQYF.

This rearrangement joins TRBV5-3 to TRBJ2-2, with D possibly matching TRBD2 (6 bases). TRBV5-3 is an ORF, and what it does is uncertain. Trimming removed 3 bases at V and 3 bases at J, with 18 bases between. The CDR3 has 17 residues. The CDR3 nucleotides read TGTGCCAGAAGCTCCCCGAGGAGCGGGCCTTACACCGGGGAGCTGTTTTTT. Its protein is CARSSPRSGPYTGELFF.